Included here is one T cell receptor beta chain sequence, with context. The antigen is undetermined. This specimen belongs to a study of Ad26.COV2.S vaccination and SARS-CoV-2 variants. For the study at large: The vaccine Ad26.COV2.S was put into the muscle once, or twice with 56 days between. Overall study results and limits: There was reportedly substantial breadth in spike-specific CD8+ and CD4+ T cell responses after vaccination.

The treatment was: roughly 18 received Ad26.COV2.S at low or high dose, single or two shots; roughly five received placebo; per-sample allocation not given. The study sampled participants on day 63 after the first vaccine or placebo injection. Donation came from an adult in Boston who was aged 18-55 years. Some clones are missing from TCRdb's copy, which holds only in-frame ones; the method was immunoSEQ multiplex PCR. The repertoire holds about 680,000 clones, 80% to 90% seen once, with approximately 1.5% in the top ten. The CDR3 contains 12 residues. Trimming left V 5 bases short and J 4 bases short, with 8 bases between. CDR1 SGHTA and CDR2 FQGNSA come from the germline V gene.

The sample in question was peripheral blood, obtained in a trial of Ad26.COV2.S vaccine versus placebo. The chain joins TRBV7-2 to TRBJ1-2; D is unclear. The sequence derives from a person between 18 and 59 years old who received the Ad26.COV2.S COVID-19 vaccine or a placebo. CDR3 residues: CASSPIGYGYTF. CDR3 sequence (DNA): TGTGCCAGCAGCCCCATAGGCTATGGCTACACCTTC. The full variable domain, with the rest looked up from reference TRBV7-2 and TRBJ1-2, is GAGVSQSPSNKVTEKGKDVELRCDPISGHTALYWYRQSLGQGLEFLIYFQGNSAPDKSGLPSDRFSAERTGGSVSTLTIQRTQQEDSAVYLCASSPIGYGYTFGSGTRLTVV.